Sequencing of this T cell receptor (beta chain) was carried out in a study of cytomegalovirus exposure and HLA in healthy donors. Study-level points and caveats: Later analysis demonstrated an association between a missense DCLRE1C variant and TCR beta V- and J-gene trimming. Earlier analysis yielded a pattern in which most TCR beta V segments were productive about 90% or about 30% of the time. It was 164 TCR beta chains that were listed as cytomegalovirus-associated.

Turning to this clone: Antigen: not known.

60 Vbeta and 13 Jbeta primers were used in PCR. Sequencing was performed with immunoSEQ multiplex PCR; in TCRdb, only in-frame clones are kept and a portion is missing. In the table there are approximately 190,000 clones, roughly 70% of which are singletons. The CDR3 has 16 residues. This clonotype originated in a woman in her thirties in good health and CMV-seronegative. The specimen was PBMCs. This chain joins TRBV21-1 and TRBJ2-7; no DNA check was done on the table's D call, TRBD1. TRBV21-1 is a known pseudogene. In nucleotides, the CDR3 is TGTGCCAGCAGCGTAATTGCGGGACAGATTTTCTACGAGCAGTACTTC. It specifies CASSVIAGQIFYEQYF.